This T cell receptor beta chain was identified during a study of blood T cells in healthy people across ages (dated by TCRdb to the mid-2010s). Describing the broader study: In model experiments, roughly one uniquely barcoded TCR beta cDNA molecule per two T cells was captured by template switching. The study measured age-related changes in TCR beta repertoire diversity using deep sequencing normalized with unique cDNA molecular identifiers. The donors were divided into four age groups: young (average approximately 15 years), middle-aged (over 35), aged (approximately 62) and long-lived (about 80). To avoid experimental bias, donors of different ages were randomly spread across the sequencing lanes. The study analyzed two additional independent replicas of 1 million unique cDNA reads from the same blood draw for two donors, one aged 18 to 30 and one aged 80 or older.

Overall study results and their limits: Because profiling used bulk unsorted PBMCs, naive and antigen-experienced compartments could not be compared conclusively. As age increased, observed TCR beta diversity per million T cells dropped in a roughly linear way, and a significant reduction was already evident by age 40. A strong correlation was found between observed TCR beta diversity and the percentage of naive T cells measured by flow cytometry. Estimates of total diversity from one million sequenced T cells were regarded as lower bounds and underestimates. Compared with the aged group, the long-lived group had more naive CD4+ T cells, fewer expanded clones and increased TCR diversity, a pattern suggesting age selection. The CMV infection status of donors was not known, potentially confounding age-related changes in expanded clonotypes.

Library creation used 5' RACE. Instrument used: Illumina HiSeq 2500. A second roughly 7 to 11 cycle PCR used a sample-barcoded 5' primer and a J-beta primer mix. A unique molecular identifier was introduced onto each TCR beta cDNA molecule by a template-switch 5' adaptor carrying 12 random nucleotides. Each sample yielded at least 2.5 million CDR3-containing paired-end reads. First-strand cDNA synthesis was performed from all RNA using the Mint cDNA synthesis kit, with priming by a TRBC-specific oligonucleotide. All cDNA was treated with uracil-DNA glycosylase and then went through a first 18-cycle PCR with the universal primers M1SS and BC2_uni_R. The authors processed their data as follows. Normalization of each sample was performed by random selection of 1 million high-quality reads, each carrying a distinct molecular identifier. Reads with shared molecular identifiers were discarded instead of being binned into consensus sequences. MiTCR, with a Q25 quality threshold and the strictest error-elimination algorithm, was used for CDR3 identification, clonotype clustering and error correction. Lower-bound total TCR beta diversity was estimated with a nonparametric unseen species model using Euler transformation. In TCRdb, the public reads were trimmed at Q25 with fastp and aligned with MiXCR, with productive beta chains retained. Rows matching on CDR3 protein sequence are summarized as one entry with the most common DNA and genes. TCRdb, rather than the study authors, made the V and J calls. Present in this sample are about 780,000 distinct CDR3 sequences, about half of which were seen just once. Jointly, the top ten make up less than 20% of the sample.

The roughly 42 donors, aged about 6 to 95 years, were systemically healthy Caucasian individuals from Russia. Each donor gave about 9.7 milliliters of peripheral blood, drawn into EDTA-treated Vacutainer tubes. PBMCs were isolated by Ficoll-Paque density-gradient centrifugation, with at least 7 million obtained per sample. Total RNA was extracted from PBMCs with Trizol reagent, with at least 5 micrograms obtained per sample. Naive CD45RAhigh/CD27high T cell percentages were measured by flow cytometry on a PBMC aliquot from every donor. This clonotype showed up just a few times. Which antigen it targets is not known. No base quality information exists; no much larger clone differs at one position. The TCR originated in a man aged 80 or over in good health. Input material: blood.

The nucleotides read TGTGCCAGCAGCTTATTCGGGGACGAGTGGGACGAGCAGTACTTC. Translation gives CASSLFGDEWDEQYF. Recombination connected TRBV7-9 to TRBJ2-7; the D assignment is uncertain and may be TRBD1 or TRBD2, with 5 bases supporting each. The CDR3 goes from the cysteine to the phenylalanine over 15 residues. This entry keeps only the CDR3 DNA: 45 bases, framed from base 1. CDR1 is given as SEHNR and CDR2 as FQNEAQ, both from the germline V gene (reference sequence). The V end loses 2 bases and the J end loses 5 bases, and a stretch of 16 bases separates them.